The 21 T cell receptor beta chains below come from one sample, sequenced in a study of blood T cell repertoires in COVID-19. This table comes from immunoSEQ multiplex PCR, and its TCRdb copy is limited to in-frame clones, with some not included. Of 250,000 to 300,000 clones in the sample, more than 65% were seen once. The sample taken for sequencing was PBMCs or T cells enriched from blood (not recorded which). The receptors were gathered from a man aged 50 to 60 who had recovered from COVID-19.

A single count supports this clone. V usage is TRBV9 and J usage is TRBJ1-1, with TRBD1 matching 9 bases. The trim removed 0 bases at V and 5 bases at J, leaving 2 bases unmatched. This CDR3 comprises 14 residues. Germline V CDR1 and CDR2: SGDLS, YYNGEE. The CDR3 region has the DNA TGTGCCAGCAGCGTAGGGGACAGGGCGACTGAAGCTTTCTTT. It translates to CASSVGDRATEAFF.

The rearrangement links TRBV12-3 or TRBV12-4 to TRBJ1-1; the D gene is possibly TRBD1 (5 bases). The V and J ends lost 6 bases and 6 bases respectively, with 14 bases between them. The CDR3 is 13 amino acids. CDR3 in amino acids: CASRPGLPAEAFF. For the CDR3, the DNA is TGTGCCAGCAGACCGGGACTTCCCGCTGAAGCTTTCTTT.

The CDR3 DNA reads as TGTGCCAGCAGCTTGGGACAGGGGGCGATCGATGGCTACACCTTC. This encodes CASSLGQGAIDGYTF. V is TRBV27 and J is TRBJ1-2; 12 bases are shared with TRBD1. The CDR3 runs 15 residues. Germline trimming cut 6 bases from V and 6 bases from J; bases unmatched to any gene: 8. Germline lookup yields CDR1 MNHEY and CDR2 SMNVEV (reference sequence).

The sample holds a few counts of this clone. The rearrangement uses TRBV7-9 and TRBJ2-2, with 11 nucleotides matching TRBD1. Germline assignment: CDR1 SEHNR and CDR2 FQNEAQ (reference sequence). J was trimmed by 2 bases and V by 5 bases; bases with no gene match: 7. CDR3 size: 17 residues. The DNA for the CDR3 is TGTGCCAGCAGCCCAGGGACAGGGGGAACTAACACCGGGGAGCTGTTTTTT. Encoded protein: CASSPGTGGTNTGELFF.

V gene TRBV5-5 combines with J gene TRBJ2-7; D is perhaps TRBD2 (7 bases). Trimming removed 2 bases at V and 5 bases at J, with 14 bases between. CDR1 is SGHKS, CDR2 YYEKEE, per germline (reference sequence). This CDR3 contains 14 residues. CDR3 DNA: TGTGCCAGCAGCTTACGCGGGGGCGGCGACGAGCAGTACTTC. Protein: CASSLRGGGDEQYF.

The chain employs TRBV12-5 and TRBJ1-1, with D possibly TRBD1 on 5 matching bases. CDR1 is LGHNT, CDR2 FRNRAP, per germline. There are 14 residues in the CDR3. V was clipped by 6 bases and J by 6 bases, with 17 bases between them. CDR3 residues: CASGQGGVSAEAFF. CDR3 sequence (DNA): TGTGCTAGTGGCCAAGGAGGGGTTTCGGCTGAAGCTTTCTTT.

J is TRBJ2-7 and V is TRBV18; D not resolved. Trimming shortened V by 2 bases and J by 4 bases, and 15 bases separated the two germline ends. CDR1 is KGHSH and CDR2 is LQKENI in the germline V gene. The CDR3 is 15 residues long. Here the CDR3 DNA reads TGTGCCAGCTCACCAAAAAACAGCCCCGAATACGAGCAGTACTTC. It specifies CASSPKNSPEYEQYF.

Only a few counts were recorded for this clone. The chain couples TRBV15 to TRBJ2-5; TRBD1 matches 12 bases. V was clipped by 1 base and J by 5 bases; unmatched bases: 8. The germline CDR1 and CDR2 sequences are LNHNV and YYDKDF (reference sequence). The CDR3 runs to 17 residues. DNA of the CDR3: TGTGCCACCAGCAGAGTAGGGGACAGGGGGCGCGGGGAGACCCAGTACTTC. Translated, it gives CATSRVGDRGRGETQYF.

This clone was observed a handful of times. J is TRBJ2-2 and V is TRBV6-5, with TRBD2 matching 8 bases. CDR3 length equals 15 residues. With V trimmed by 8 bases and J by 3 bases, 8 bases remained unmatched. CDR1 is MNHEY, CDR2 SVGAGI, per germline. The CDR3 bases are TGTGCCAGCCGGGCGGCGGGGGGAGACACCGGGGAGCTGTTTTTT. This codes for CASRAAGGDTGELFF.

This chain uses TRBV7-9 with TRBJ2-2; possible D gene TRBD2, 6 bases. The CDR3 consists of 14 residues. V gave up 3 bases and J gave up 13 bases, with 18 bases separating them. Germline V CDR1 and CDR2: SEHNR, FQNEAQ (reference sequence). The CDR3 DNA is TGTGCCAGCAGCTTGGAGGGCAGCATGGCGGTGCTGTTTTTT. This gives the protein CASSLEGSMAVLFF.

This chain links TRBV4-1 with TRBJ2-7; tentative D call: TRBD1 (6 bases). V dropped 0 bases and J dropped 6 bases, with 15 bases sitting between them. This CDR3 contains 15 residues. CDR1 is MGHRA, CDR2 YSYEKL, per germline. The DNA of the CDR3 is TGCGCCAGCAGCCAAGATAGGCAGGGGATCGGCGAGCAGTACTTC. It encodes CASSQDRQGIGEQYF.

This clone showed up just once. The V call is TRBV5-4, the J call TRBJ1-2, with TRBD1 matching 7 bases. The V gene's germline CDR1 is SGHNT and CDR2 YYREEE (reference sequence). With V trimmed by 1 base and J by 8 bases, 5 bases remained unmatched. The length of the CDR3 is 13 residues. The CDR3 is CASSLTGVGGYTF. For the CDR3, the DNA is TGTGCCAGCAGCTTGACAGGGGTAGGAGGCTACACCTTC.

V is TRBV19 and J is TRBJ1-1; D remains ambiguous. The CDR3 length is 12 residues. Trimming took off 9 bases at V and 1 base at J, with 9 bases between the two ends. Germline V lookup: CDR1 LNHDA, CDR2 SQIVND (reference sequence). The CDR3 region is CASRSKNTEAFF. In DNA, the CDR3 is TGTGCCAGCCGGTCAAAGAACACTGAAGCTTTCTTT.

The genes are TRBV2 and TRBJ2-1, with 10 bases matching TRBD2. Germline V gene data show CDR1 as SNHLY and CDR2 as FYNNEI. With 4 bases clipped from V and 3 bases from J, the junction kept 3 bases outside the gene matches. The CDR3 is made up of 15 amino acids. The CDR3 DNA reads as TGTGCCAGCAGTGTAATAGCGGGGGGCTACAATGAGCAGTTCTTC. As protein: CASSVIAGGYNEQFF.

This clone was counted a single time. The chain employs TRBV3-1 (or the pseudogene TRBV3-2) and TRBJ2-6, with 8 nucleotides matching TRBD1. Germline CDR1 LGHDT, CDR2 YNNKEL (reference sequence). The CDR3 totals 20 residues. V trimming: 4 bases; J trimming: 3 bases; junction bases outside the gene matches: 17. For the CDR3, the DNA is TGTGCCAGCAGCCCCGGAACCCGGCCGACAGGGGCCTTTGGGGCCAACGTCCTGACTTTC. It specifies CASSPGTRPTGAFGANVLTF.

The rearrangement links TRBV13 to TRBJ2-3; D is ambiguous. Trimming took 4 bases from V and 5 from J, leaving 4 bases between them. In germline, CDR1 is PRHDT, CDR2 FYEKMQ (reference sequence). The CDR3 consists of 11 residues. The chain's CDR3 is CASSSVDTQYF. The CDR3 DNA is TGTGCCAGCAGCTCAGTAGATACGCAGTATTTT.

V and J are TRBV6-4 and TRBJ2-2; 7 nucleotides match TRBD2. The CDR3 totals 14 residues. Per the germline V gene, CDR1 is MRHNA and CDR2 is SNTAGT. Trimming cost V 6 bases and J 6 bases; bases outside gene matches: 7. CDR3 in amino acids: CASSRGEFAGELFF. The DNA of the CDR3 is TGTGCCAGCAGCCGGGGGGAATTCGCCGGGGAGCTGTTTTTT.

The chain is built from TRBV9 and TRBJ2-1, with D tentatively TRBD2 (5 bases). Germline V lookup: CDR1 SGDLS, CDR2 YYNGEE. This CDR3 is 14 amino acids long. Trimming shortened V by 0 bases and J by 5 bases, and 9 bases separated the two germline ends. In DNA, the CDR3 is TGTGCCAGCAGCGTAGTGTCGGGGAACAATGAGCAGTTCTTC. It translates to CASSVVSGNNEQFF.

DNA of the CDR3: TGTGCCAGCAGCTTAATCAGGGACAGGGGGGGCGAGCAGTACTTC. This translates into CASSLIRDRGGEQYF. The J gene is TRBJ2-7, the V gene TRBV11-3; the match to TRBD1 covers 11 bases. V lost 2 bases to trimming and J lost 6 bases; unmatched junction nucleotides: 6. From germline, CDR1 is SGHNT and CDR2 YENEEA. This CDR3 region has 15 residues.

The rearrangement uses TRBV30 and TRBJ1-5, with D tentatively TRBD1 (5 bases). The CDR3 is made up of 13 amino acids. V gave up 0 bases and J gave up 7 bases, with 10 bases separating them. The germline V gene encodes CDR1 GTSNPN and CDR2 SVGIG (reference sequence). The CDR3 DNA sequence: TGTGCCTGGAGTGTAGGGGTGTACCAGCCCCAGCATTTT. It yields the protein CAWSVGVYQPQHF. Full variable domain (remainder filled in from reference TRBV30 and TRBJ1-5): SQTIHQWPATLVQPVGSPLSLECTVEGTSNPNLYWYRQAAGRGLQLLFYSVGIGQISSEVPQNLSASRPQDRQFILSSKKLLLSDSGFYLCAWSVGVYQPQHFGDGTRLSIL.

This clone was seen more than once but under ten times. The V and J genes are TRBV27 and TRBJ1-6; D remains unclear. The germline V gene has CDR1 MNHEY and CDR2 SMNVEV (reference sequence). The CDR3 is 14 amino acids. V lost 3 bases and J lost 7, with 10 bases in between. The CDR3 loop is CASSFSELNSPLHF. DNA of the CDR3: TGTGCCAGCAGTTTTAGTGAGCTAAATTCACCCCTCCACTTT.